This is a list of T cell receptor beta chains from one sample in a study of CD8 T cells in Susac syndrome. Via MiXCR, TCRdb re-called the immunoSEQ multiplex PCR reads, giving one row per CDR3 protein. Of roughly 110,000 distinct CDR3 sequences in the sample, over 90% are singletons; the top ten hold about 0.14%. Material: CD4+ T cells from PBMCs. The receptors stem from a human donor in good health. Each CDR3 is given with its conserved first and last residue. The order of the fields is D gene, J gene, clone size, V gene, CDR3 DNA, CDR3 protein. The D gene is left open where the match is weak. Clone size, where shown, is once, few, many, or a class for clones that have expanded.

TRBD1	TRBJ1-1	-	TRBV2	TGTGCCAGCAGTGGGGACAGGGGGCAAGCTTTCTTT	CASSGDRGQAFF
TRBD2	TRBJ2-1	-	TRBV9	TGTGCCAGCAGCGTAGTGGGACTAGAGTCGAATGAGCAGTTCTTC	CASSVVGLESNEQFF
-	TRBJ2-7	-	TRBV5-1	TGCGCCAGCAGCTCCGGGACCGGCGAGCAGTACTTC	CASSSGTGEQYF
TRBD2	TRBJ2-1	-	TRBV10-3	TGTGCCATCACTGCGGGACTAGCGGGTAACAATGAGCAGTTCTTC	CAITAGLAGNNEQFF
-	TRBJ1-3	-	TRBV12-3/TRBV12-4	TGTGCCAGCATATACGGGACATCCGCTGGAAACACCATATATTTT	CASIYGTSAGNTIYF
TRBD2	TRBJ2-3	-	TRBV7-3	TGTGCCAGCAGCAAACAAGCGGGGGGGTACACAGATACGCAGTATTTT	CASSKQAGGYTDTQYF
-	TRBJ1-2	-	TRBV6-5	TGTGCCAGCAGTTACGATCCGGGCGCGAACTATGGCTACACCTTC	CASSYDPGANYGYTF
TRBD2	TRBJ2-1	-	TRBV7-9	TGTGCCAGCAGCCCCCGACCGGGACTAGGATACAATGAGCAGTTCTTC	CASSPRPGLGYNEQFF
-	TRBJ2-5	-	TRBV15	TGTGCCACCAGCAGGGCGACCGTAAGCCGCCAAGAGACCCAGTACTTC	CATSRATVSRQETQYF
-	TRBJ1-2	-	TRBV29-1	TGCAGCGTCCACACAGGTGGCTATGGCTACACCTTC	CSVHTGGYGYTF
-	TRBJ2-4	-	TRBV12-3/TRBV12-4	TGTGCCAGCAGATCCGGACTAGCCAAAAACATTCAGTACTTC	CASRSGLAKNIQYF
TRBD1	TRBJ2-7	-	TRBV5-6	TGTGCCAGCAGGTCGACAGGGGGCTCGGCGGTGCGCTTC	CASRSTGGSAVRF
-	TRBJ2-1	-	TRBV4-2	TGTGCCAGCAGCCGCGGACAGGCGGGGCACAATGAGCAGTTCTTC	CASSRGQAGHNEQFF
-	TRBJ1-4	-	TRBV2	TGTGCCAGCCGGAGGGGCGAAATTGAAAAACTGTTTTTT	CASRRGEIEKLFF
TRBD2	TRBJ2-6	-	TRBV13	TGTGCCAGCAGCTTAGGCGGATTCCGACTAGCGGATATCTCTGGGGCCAACGTCCTGACTTTC	CASSLGGFRLADISGANVLTF
-	TRBJ2-5	-	TRBV29-1	TGCAGCGTTACGGGGGCAAACCAAGAGACCCAGTACTTC	CSVTGANQETQYF
TRBD1	TRBJ2-3	-	TRBV7-2	TGTGCCAGCAGCCCGACAGGGACCAGCACAGATACGCAGTATTTT	CASSPTGTSTDTQYF
-	TRBJ2-1	-	TRBV6-1	TGTGCCAGCAGCGGTGGTTGGGGACATGAGCAGTTCTTC	CASSGGWGHEQFF
-	TRBJ1-5	once	TRBV27	TGTGCCAGCAGTCCCACAGGGAACCTCTACAATCAGCCCCAGCATTTT	CASSPTGNLYNQPQHF
-	TRBJ2-3	once	TRBV19	TGTGCCAGTAGTTCCCCTAGAGGGTACGGCACAGATACGCAGTATTTT	CASSSPRGYGTDTQYF
TRBD1	TRBJ2-7	-	TRBV15	TGTGCCACCAGCAGGACAGGGTGGTCCTACGAGCAGTACTTC	CATSRTGWSYEQYF
-	TRBJ2-5	-	TRBV6-1	TGTGCCAGCAGAACGCCGTCCCAAGAGACCCAGTACTTC	CASRTPSQETQYF
TRBD1	TRBJ1-6	-	TRBV11-2	TGTGCCAGCAGCTTTAGACAGGGGATCGATAATTCACCCCTCCACTTT	CASSFRQGIDNSPLHF
-	TRBJ2-3	-	TRBV7-9	TGTGCCAGCGACCTGGGAAGCACAGATACGCAGTATTTT	CASDLGSTDTQYF
TRBD1	TRBJ1-6	-	TRBV11-2	TGTGCCAGCAGGAGAGAGGACAGGGGCAATTCACCCCTCCACTTT	CASRREDRGNSPLHF
-	TRBJ2-1	-	TRBV19	TGTGCCAGTAGTTCGCTCAGGATAGACAATGAGCAGTTCTTC	CASSSLRIDNEQFF
TRBD2	TRBJ2-7	-	TRBV7-9	TGTGCCAGCAGCTTCGAACTAGCGGAATCCTACGAGCAGTACTTC	CASSFELAESYEQYF
-	TRBJ1-2	-	TRBV3-1	TGTGCCAGCGGCCTAAGTACCGGGACGTATGGCTACACCTTC	CASGLSTGTYGYTF
-	TRBJ1-1	-	TRBV27	TGTGCCAGCAGTCGGGCCGGTTTGAACACTGAAGCTTTCTTT	CASSRAGLNTEAFF
-	TRBJ2-1	-	TRBV11-3	TGTGCCAGCAGCTCAAGGGACCCACCCTACAATGAGCAGTTCTTC	CASSSRDPPYNEQFF
-	TRBJ2-5	-	TRBV7-9	TGTGCCAGCAGCTTAGGAATCTCTGAGACCCAGTACTTC	CASSLGISETQYF
-	TRBJ1-3	-	TRBV12-3/TRBV12-4	TGTGCCAGCAGTTTACAGGGGATCCCTGGAAACACCATATATTTT	CASSLQGIPGNTIYF
TRBD2	TRBJ2-7	-	TRBV4-2	TGTGCCAGCAGCCAAGCCGCGGGGCGGGAGGGCGGCTACGAGCAGTACTTC	CASSQAAGREGGYEQYF
-	TRBJ2-1	-	TRBV4-3	TGCGCCAGCAGCCAGGTCGGGATAAATGAGCAGTTCTTC	CASSQVGINEQFF
-	TRBJ2-5	-	TRBV5-1	TGCGCCAGCAGCTTGGATGTCTCAGGGCACCAAGAGACCCAGTACTTC	CASSLDVSGHQETQYF
-	TRBJ2-3	-	TRBV4-3	TGCGCCAGCAGCCAACGTCGTAGGGCAGATACGCAGTATTTT	CASSQRRRADTQYF
-	TRBJ1-3	-	TRBV7-2	TGTGCCAGCAGCTTACAGGGGTACATATATTTT	CASSLQGYIYF
TRBD2	TRBJ2-1	-	TRBV6-5	TGTGCCAGCAGCGCTAGCGGGGGGGCGGGGAATGAGCAGTTCTTC	CASSASGGAGNEQFF
TRBD2	TRBJ2-5	-	TRBV6-2/TRBV6-3	TGTGCCAGCAGACCCGGACTAGCCAGCGAGACCCAGTACTTC	CASRPGLASETQYF
-	TRBJ1-1	-	TRBV29-1	TGCAGCGGAGGCCCGGGGGGAGAAGCTTTCTTT	CSGGPGGEAFF
-	TRBJ1-1	-	TRBV4-2	TGTGCCAGCAGCTCGGCTAAAACTGAAGCTTTCTTT	CASSSAKTEAFF
-	TRBJ2-1	-	TRBV5-1	TGCGACAGCAGCTCCCGGGACGGAGCCTACAATGAGCAGTTCTTC	CDSSSRDGAYNEQFF